Listed below are T cell receptor beta chains from one sample, sequenced in a study of CD8 T cells in Susac syndrome. TCRdb used MiXCR to reprocess the immunoSEQ multiplex PCR reads, holding one entry per CDR3 protein. The sample consists of roughly 200,000 distinct CDR3 sequences, under 97% of them appearing once. Sequencing was done on a sample of CD4+ T cells from PBMCs. The origin of the receptors is a human donor with multiple sclerosis. Both conserved end residues are part of each CDR3. Each record gives: D gene, V gene, J gene, CDR3 DNA, CDR3 protein. The D gene is left open where the match is weak.

D gene: TRBD2
V gene: TRBV30
J gene: TRBJ2-3
CDR3 DNA: TGTGCCTGGAGTGGGGAGCGGGGGGGCGTAGATACGCAGTATTTT
CDR3 protein: CAWSGERGGVDTQYF

D gene: NA
V gene: TRBV12-3/TRBV12-4
J gene: TRBJ2-3
CDR3 DNA: TGTGCCAGCAGTTTAGCGGAGGGGGATACGCAGTATTTT
CDR3 protein: CASSLAEGDTQYF

D gene: TRBD2
V gene: TRBV7-2
J gene: TRBJ2-3
CDR3 DNA: TGTGCCAGCAGCTTAAAAGTAGCCAGCGGGGCACTCACAGATACGCAGTATTTT
CDR3 protein: CASSLKVASGALTDTQYF

D gene: TRBD2
V gene: TRBV7-6
J gene: TRBJ2-4
CDR3 DNA: TGTGCCAGCAGCTTAGTTGGCGGGGGGGCTCAGATTAACATTCAGTACTTC
CDR3 protein: CASSLVGGGAQINIQYF

D gene: NA
V gene: TRBV2
J gene: TRBJ1-1
CDR3 DNA: TGTGCCAGTTGGACTGCGGACATGATCTTGAACACTGAAGCTTTCTTT
CDR3 protein: CASWTADMILNTEAFF

D gene: NA
V gene: TRBV9
J gene: TRBJ2-3
CDR3 DNA: TGTGCCAGCAGCGTAGAGGCCGGCTGGTACACAGATACGCAGTATTTT
CDR3 protein: CASSVEAGWYTDTQYF

D gene: NA
V gene: TRBV30
J gene: TRBJ1-1
CDR3 DNA: TGTGCCTGGACGCGGGGGTCTTTTACTGAAGCTTTCTTT
CDR3 protein: CAWTRGSFTEAFF

D gene: TRBD1
V gene: TRBV5-1
J gene: TRBJ1-6
CDR3 DNA: TGCGCCAGCAGTCCGGACAGGGAAGGATCACCCCTCCACTTT
CDR3 protein: CASSPDREGSPLHF

D gene: NA
V gene: TRBV19
J gene: TRBJ1-6
CDR3 DNA: TGTGCCTCTGAAGAAAGCTATAATTCACCCCTCCACTTT
CDR3 protein: CASEESYNSPLHF

D gene: NA
V gene: TRBV12-3/TRBV12-4
J gene: TRBJ1-2
CDR3 DNA: TGTGCCAGCAGTTTAGACCATCAACCCTATGGCTACACCTTC
CDR3 protein: CASSLDHQPYGYTF

D gene: TRBD2
V gene: TRBV10-3
J gene: TRBJ2-2
CDR3 DNA: TGTGCCATCAGTGCTGGTAGCGGGGGTGCGAACACCGGGGAGCTGTTTTTT
CDR3 protein: CAISAGSGGANTGELFF

D gene: TRBD1
V gene: TRBV20-1
J gene: TRBJ2-4
CDR3 DNA: TGCAGTGCCCGGCGGACAGGACTAGCCAAAAACATTCAGTACTTC
CDR3 protein: CSARRTGLAKNIQYF

D gene: NA
V gene: TRBV20-1
J gene: TRBJ2-2
CDR3 DNA: TGCAGTGGGCTCGGGGAGCTGTTTTTT
CDR3 protein: CSGLGELFF

D gene: NA
V gene: TRBV25-1
J gene: TRBJ2-6
CDR3 DNA: TGTGCCAGCAGTGGGGGCACAGGGTCTGGGGCCAACGTCCTGACTTTC
CDR3 protein: CASSGGTGSGANVLTF

D gene: NA
V gene: TRBV29-1
J gene: TRBJ1-4
CDR3 DNA: TGCAGCGTTATGGCCACAACAACTAATGAAAAACTGTTTTTT
CDR3 protein: CSVMATTTNEKLFF